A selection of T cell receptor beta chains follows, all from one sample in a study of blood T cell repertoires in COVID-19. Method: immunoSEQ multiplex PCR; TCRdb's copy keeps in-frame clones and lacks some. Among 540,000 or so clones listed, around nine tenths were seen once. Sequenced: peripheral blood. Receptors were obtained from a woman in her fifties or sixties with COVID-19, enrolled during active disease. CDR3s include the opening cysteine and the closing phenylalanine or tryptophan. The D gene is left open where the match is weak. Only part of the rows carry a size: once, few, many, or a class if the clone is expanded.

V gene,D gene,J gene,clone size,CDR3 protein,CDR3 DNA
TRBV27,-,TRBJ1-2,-,CASSNTRGGIYGYTF,TGTGCCAGCAGCAACACGCGAGGGGGTATCTATGGCTACACCTTC
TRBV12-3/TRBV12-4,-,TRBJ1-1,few,CASSFAGAEAFF,TGTGCCAGCAGTTTTGCAGGGGCTGAAGCTTTCTTT
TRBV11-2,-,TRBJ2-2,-,CASSLLGGGGANTGELFF,TGTGCCAGCAGCTTATTAGGCGGGGGCGGAGCGAACACCGGGGAGCTGTTTTTT
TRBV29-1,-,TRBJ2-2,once,CSVLGQGSTGELFF,TGCAGCGTTTTGGGACAAGGATCCACCGGGGAGCTGTTTTTT
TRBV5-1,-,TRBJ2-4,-,CASSLGTAQNIQYF,TGCGCCAGCAGCTTAGGGACTGCTCAAAACATTCAGTACTTC
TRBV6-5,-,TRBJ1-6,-,CASSSSGGGNSPLHF,TGTGCCAGCAGTTCGAGCGGGGGGGGCAATTCACCCCTCCACTTT
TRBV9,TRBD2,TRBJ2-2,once,CASTSPLAGGPIRTGELFF,TGTGCCAGCACCTCACCTCTAGCGGGGGGGCCCATAAGAACCGGGGAGCTGTTTTTT
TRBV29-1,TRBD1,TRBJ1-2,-,CSVEIQGASYGYTF,TGCAGCGTTGAAATTCAGGGGGCTAGCTATGGCTACACCTTC
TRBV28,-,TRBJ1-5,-,CASSLTVGNQPQHF,TGTGCCAGCAGTTTGACAGTCGGCAATCAGCCCCAGCATTTT
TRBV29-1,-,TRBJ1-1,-,CSVELLAHTEAFF,TGCAGCGTTGAACTCCTGGCCCACACTGAAGCTTTCTTT
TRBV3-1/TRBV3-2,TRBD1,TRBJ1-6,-,CASRTGRISPLHF,TGTGCCAGCCGGACAGGGAGGATTTCACCCCTCCACTTT
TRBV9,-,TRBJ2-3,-,CASSASRGGATDTQYF,TGTGCCAGCAGCGCCAGCCGAGGGGGTGCCACAGATACGCAGTATTTT
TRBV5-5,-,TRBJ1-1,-,CASSRDTPNTEAFF,TGTGCCAGCAGTCGTGACACACCGAACACTGAAGCTTTCTTT